This T cell receptor (beta chain) derives from a study of naive and memory T cell subsets. Overall study findings and caveats: Naive repertoires, especially CD8, held a few larger clonotypes, possibly memory cells re-expressing CD45RA. Over 85% of naive TCR sequences appeared only once, unlike memory subsets.

Cells stained for CD3, CD4, CD8, CD45RA and CD27 were sorted into four subsets. An equimolar mix of two oligonucleotides served as the beta constant-region primer for TRBC1 and TRBC2. The ligated cDNA underwent four PCR rounds using SP2 and nested alpha and beta constant-region primers. TCRdb analysed the UMI-ligation and nested PCR reads with MiXCR anew, one entry per CDR3 protein. This table holds about 90,000 distinct CDR3 sequences, about 11% found once. The V gene's germline CDR1 is LGHDT and CDR2 YNNKEL (reference sequence). V was pared by 1 base and J by 8 bases, with 10 bases of the junction left unmatched. The CDR3 spans 15 residues. This clonotype has only a few counts. Its antigen is unknown.

The chain links TRBV3-1 to TRBJ1-2; TRBD1 matches 7 bases. This sequence originates from a human donor in good health. The sequenced sample was naive CD4+ T cells from blood. The CDR3 DNA sequence: TGTGCCAGCAGCCAAGGAGGACAGGCCGGCAGGGGCTACACCTTC. Protein sequence: CASSQGGQAGRGYTF.